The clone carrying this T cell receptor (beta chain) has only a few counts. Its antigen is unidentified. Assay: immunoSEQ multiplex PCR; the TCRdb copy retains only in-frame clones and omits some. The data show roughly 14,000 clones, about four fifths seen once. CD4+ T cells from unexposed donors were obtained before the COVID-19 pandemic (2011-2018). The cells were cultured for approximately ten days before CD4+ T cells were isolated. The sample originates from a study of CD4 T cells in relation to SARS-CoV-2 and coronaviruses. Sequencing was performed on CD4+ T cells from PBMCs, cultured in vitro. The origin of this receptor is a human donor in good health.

The CDR3 loop is CASSPGGLAGSGEQFF. Written as DNA, the CDR3 is TGTGCCAGTAGTCCCGGCGGACTAGCGGGTTCGGGTGAGCAGTTCTTC. V gene TRBV19 combines with J gene TRBJ2-1; TRBD2 matches at 11 bases. V dropped 5 bases and J dropped 9; count of bases not matched to a gene: 12. The CDR3 sequence is 16 residues long. Germline-derived CDR1 and CDR2 are LNHDA and SQIVND (reference sequence).